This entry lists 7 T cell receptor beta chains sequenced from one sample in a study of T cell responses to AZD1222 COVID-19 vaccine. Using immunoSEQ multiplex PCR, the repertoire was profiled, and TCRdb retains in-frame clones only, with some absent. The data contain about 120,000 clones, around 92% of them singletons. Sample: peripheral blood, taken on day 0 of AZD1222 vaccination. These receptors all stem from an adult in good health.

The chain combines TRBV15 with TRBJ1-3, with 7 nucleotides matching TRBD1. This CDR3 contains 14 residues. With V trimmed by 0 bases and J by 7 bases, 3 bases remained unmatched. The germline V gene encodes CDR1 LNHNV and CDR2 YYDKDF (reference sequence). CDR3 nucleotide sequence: TGTGCCACCAGCAGAGAAGGGGGCCGGAACACCATATATTTT. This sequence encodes CATSREGGRNTIYF.

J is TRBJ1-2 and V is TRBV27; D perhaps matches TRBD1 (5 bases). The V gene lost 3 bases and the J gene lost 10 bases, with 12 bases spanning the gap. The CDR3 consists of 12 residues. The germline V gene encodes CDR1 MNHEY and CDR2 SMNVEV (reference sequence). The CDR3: CASSFDRFAYTF. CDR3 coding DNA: TGTGCCAGCAGTTTCGACAGATTTGCCTACACCTTC.

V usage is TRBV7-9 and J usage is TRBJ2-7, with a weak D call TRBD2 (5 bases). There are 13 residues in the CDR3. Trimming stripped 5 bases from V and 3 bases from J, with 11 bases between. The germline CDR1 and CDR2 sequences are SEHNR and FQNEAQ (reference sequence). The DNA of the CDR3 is TGTGCCAGCAGCAGGACTGGAAACTACGAGCAGTACTTC. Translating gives CASSRTGNYEQYF.

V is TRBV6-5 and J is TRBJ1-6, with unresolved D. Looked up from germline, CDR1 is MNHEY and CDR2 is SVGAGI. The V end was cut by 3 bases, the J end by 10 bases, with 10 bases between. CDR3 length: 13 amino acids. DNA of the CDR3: TGTGCCAGCAGTTATTCAGCTGGATCACCCCTCCACTTT. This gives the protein CASSYSAGSPLHF.

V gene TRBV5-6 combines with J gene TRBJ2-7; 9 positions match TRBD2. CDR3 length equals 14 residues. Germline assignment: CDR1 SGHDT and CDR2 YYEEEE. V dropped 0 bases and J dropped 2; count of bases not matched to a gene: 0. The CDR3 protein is CASSLGTSAYEQYF. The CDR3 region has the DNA TGTGCCAGCAGCTTGGGGACTAGCGCCTACGAGCAGTACTTC.

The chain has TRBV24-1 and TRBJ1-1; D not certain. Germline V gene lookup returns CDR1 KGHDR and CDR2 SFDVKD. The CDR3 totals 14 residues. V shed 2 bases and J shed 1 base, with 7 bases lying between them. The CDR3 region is CATSDSAANTEAFF. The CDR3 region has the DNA TGTGCCACCAGTGATTCGGCCGCGAACACTGAAGCTTTCTTT.

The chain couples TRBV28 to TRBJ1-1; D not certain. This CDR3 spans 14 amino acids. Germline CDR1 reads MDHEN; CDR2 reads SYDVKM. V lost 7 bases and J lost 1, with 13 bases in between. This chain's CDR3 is CASIQVGGNTEAFF. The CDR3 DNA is TGTGCCAGCATCCAAGTGGGCGGGAACACTGAAGCTTTCTTT.